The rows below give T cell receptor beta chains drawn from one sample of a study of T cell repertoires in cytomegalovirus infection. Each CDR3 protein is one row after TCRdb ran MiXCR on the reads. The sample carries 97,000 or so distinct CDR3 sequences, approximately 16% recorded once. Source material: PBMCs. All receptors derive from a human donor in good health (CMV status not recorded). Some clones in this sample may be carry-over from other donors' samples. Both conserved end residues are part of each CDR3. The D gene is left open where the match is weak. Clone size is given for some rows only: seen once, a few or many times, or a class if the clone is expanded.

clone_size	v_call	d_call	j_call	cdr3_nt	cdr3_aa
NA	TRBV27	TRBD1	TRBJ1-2	TGTGCCAGCACCATGACAGGGGTAGGGGGCTATGGCTACACCTTC	CASTMTGVGGYGYTF
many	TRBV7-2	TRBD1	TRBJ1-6	TGTGCCAGCAGTCAGCCAGGGGGCTCCTATAATTCACCCCTCCACTTT	CASSQPGGSYNSPLHF
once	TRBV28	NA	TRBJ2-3	TGTGCCAGCAGTTTTTTCAGGGGCGGGGCAGATTCGCAGTATTTT	CASSFFRGGADSQYF
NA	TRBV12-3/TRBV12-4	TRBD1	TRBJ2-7	TGTGCCAGCAGTTTAGGGGGACAGGGGAGCGAGCAGTACTTC	CASSLGGQGSEQYF
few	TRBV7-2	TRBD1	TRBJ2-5	TGTGCCAGCAGCTTGCCCGGGACAGGGCCGCGGGAGACCCAGTACTTC	CASSLPGTGPRETQYF
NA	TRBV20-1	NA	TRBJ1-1	TGCAGTGCTGTAAGGACTGAAGCTTTCTTT	CSAVRTEAFF
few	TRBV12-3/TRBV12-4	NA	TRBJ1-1	TGTGCCAGCAGCCCCTTTTCGAACACTGAAGCTTTCTTT	CASSPFSNTEAFF
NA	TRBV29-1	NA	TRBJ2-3	TGCAGCGTTTTTAAGGGAGTAGATACGCAGTATTTT	CSVFKGVDTQYF
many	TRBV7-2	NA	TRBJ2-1	TGTGCCAGCAGCTTAGTCGGCTTCAATGAGCAGTTCTTC	CASSLVGFNEQFF
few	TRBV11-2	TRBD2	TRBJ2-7	TGTGCCAGCAGCCGGGGGGGGCTAGCGGGGGGACGCGAGCAGTACTTC	CASSRGGLAGGREQYF
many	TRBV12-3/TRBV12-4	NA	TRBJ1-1	TGTGCCAGCGGCGACGGTTTTACGAACACTGAAGCTTTCTTT	CASGDGFTNTEAFF
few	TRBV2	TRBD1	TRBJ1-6	TGTGCCAGCAGTGTGGGGGAAGGGACAGCTTCACCCCTCCACTTT	CASSVGEGTASPLHF
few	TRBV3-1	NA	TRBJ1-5	TGTGCCAGCAGCCAAGAGGGACGGGCACAGCCCCAGCATTTT	CASSQEGRAQPQHF
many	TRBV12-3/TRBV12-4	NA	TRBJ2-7	TGTGCCAGCAGTTTATTCTACGAGCAGTACTTC	CASSLFYEQYF
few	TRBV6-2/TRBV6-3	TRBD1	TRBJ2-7	TGTGCCAGCAGTTCCCGGGACAGGGGCCACGAGCAGTACTTC	CASSSRDRGHEQYF
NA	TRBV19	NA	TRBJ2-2	TGTGCCAGTACCTACTCAGGGACGAACACCGGGGAGCTGTTTTTT	CASTYSGTNTGELFF
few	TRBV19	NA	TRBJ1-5	TGTGCCAGCACAGGGCGCAATCAGCCCCAGCATTTT	CASTGRNQPQHF
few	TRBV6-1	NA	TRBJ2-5	TGTGCCAGCAGTGAAGGTTGGGGCCGTCAAGAGACCCAGTACTTC	CASSEGWGRQETQYF
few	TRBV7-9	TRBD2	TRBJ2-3	TGTGCCAGCAGCTCGAGACTAGCCGGCACAGATACGCAGTATTTT	CASSSRLAGTDTQYF
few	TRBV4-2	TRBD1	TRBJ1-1	TGTGCCAGCAGCCAAGAGGACAGGGGATACTCTGAAGCTTTCTTT	CASSQEDRGYSEAFF
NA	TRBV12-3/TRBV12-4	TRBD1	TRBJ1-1	TGTGCCAGCAGTTGGCCAGGGGGCTTACCCTGGGGTACTGAAGCTTTCTTT	CASSWPGGLPWGTEAFF
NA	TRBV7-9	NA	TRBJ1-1	TGTGCCAGCAGCAAGGAGGCGGTGAACACTGAAGCTTTCTTT	CASSKEAVNTEAFF
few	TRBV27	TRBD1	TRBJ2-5	TGTGCCAGCAGTGCCGGGACAGGGGGTAGGGAGACCCAGTACTTC	CASSAGTGGRETQYF
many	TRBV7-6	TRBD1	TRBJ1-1	TGTGCCAGCAGCTCGGGGGGACAGGGAGGAACTGAAGCTTTCTTT	CASSSGGQGGTEAFF
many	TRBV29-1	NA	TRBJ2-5	TGCAGCGTTGGGCTGGGTGGCCAAGAGACCCAGTACTTC	CSVGLGGQETQYF
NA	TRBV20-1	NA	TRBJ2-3	TGCAGTGCTAGAGGAGGCAGCAAAGGCACAGATACGCAGTATTTT	CSARGGSKGTDTQYF
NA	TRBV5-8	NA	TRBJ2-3	TGTGCCAGCAGCTTCGGTCCTAGCACAGATACGCAGTATTTT	CASSFGPSTDTQYF
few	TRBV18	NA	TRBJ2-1	TGTGCCAGCTCGGGACCCCAACGGGATGAGCAGTTCTTC	CASSGPQRDEQFF
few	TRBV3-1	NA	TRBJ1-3	TGTGCCAGCAGCCCCGACAGGCCCCTGGGGAACACCATATATTTT	CASSPDRPLGNTIYF
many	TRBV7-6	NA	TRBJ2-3	TGTGCCAGCAGCTTAGGCACAGGGACCCTCCTCACAGATACGCAGTATTTT	CASSLGTGTLLTDTQYF
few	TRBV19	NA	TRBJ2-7	TGTGCCAGTAGAAGGATTGGCTCCTACGAGCAGTACTTC	CASRRIGSYEQYF
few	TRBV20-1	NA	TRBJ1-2	TGCAGTGCTAGCCCTCCGGGGAGTCTAAACTATGGCTACACCTTC	CSASPPGSLNYGYTF
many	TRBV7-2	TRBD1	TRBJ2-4	TGTGCCAGCAGCGACAGGGGGGCCAACATTCAGTACTTC	CASSDRGANIQYF
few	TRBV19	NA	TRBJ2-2	TGTGCCAGTAGTATCAGACGCACCGGGGAGCTGTTTTTT	CASSIRRTGELFF
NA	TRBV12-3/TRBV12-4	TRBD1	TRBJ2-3	TGTGCCAGCAGTTTAGCGCGAGAAGGGGACAGGGGATGGACAGATACGCAGTATTTT	CASSLAREGDRGWTDTQYF
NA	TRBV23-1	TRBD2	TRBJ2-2	TGCGCCAGCAGTCAAGTGGGACTAGCGGAGTCCGGGGAGCTGTTTTTT	CASSQVGLAESGELFF
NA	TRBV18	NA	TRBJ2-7	TGTGCCAGCTCACCTCAGGAGGAAGGAGAGCAGTACTTC	CASSPQEEGEQYF
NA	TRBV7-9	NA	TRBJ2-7	TGTGCCGCGTCGGACTTAGTAGGGGCCTACGAGCAGTACTTC	CAASDLVGAYEQYF
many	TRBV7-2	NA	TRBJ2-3	TGTGCCAGCAGTGTGGGGCCCACAGATACGCAGTATTTT	CASSVGPTDTQYF
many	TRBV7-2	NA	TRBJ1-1	TGTGCCAGCAGCCCCACGAACACTGAAGCTTTCTTT	CASSPTNTEAFF